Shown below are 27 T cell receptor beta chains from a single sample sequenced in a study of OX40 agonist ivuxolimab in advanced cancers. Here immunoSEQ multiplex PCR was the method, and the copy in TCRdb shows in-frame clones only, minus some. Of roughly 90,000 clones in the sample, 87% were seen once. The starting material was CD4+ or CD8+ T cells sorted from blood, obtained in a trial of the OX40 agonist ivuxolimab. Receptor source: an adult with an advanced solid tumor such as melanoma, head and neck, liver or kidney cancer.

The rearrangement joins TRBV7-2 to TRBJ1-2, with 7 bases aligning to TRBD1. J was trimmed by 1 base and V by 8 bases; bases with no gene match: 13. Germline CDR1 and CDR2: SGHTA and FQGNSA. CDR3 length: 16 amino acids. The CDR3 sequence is CASQRDSTRYNYGYTF. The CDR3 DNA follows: TGTGCCAGCCAACGGGACAGTACTCGATATAACTATGGCTACACCTTC. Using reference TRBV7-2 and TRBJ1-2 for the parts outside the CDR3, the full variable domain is GAGVSQSPSNKVTEKGKDVELRCDPISGHTALYWYRQSLGQGLEFLIYFQGNSAPDKSGLPSDRFSAERTGGSVSTLTIQRTQQEDSAVYLCASQRDSTRYNYGYTFGSGTRLTVV.

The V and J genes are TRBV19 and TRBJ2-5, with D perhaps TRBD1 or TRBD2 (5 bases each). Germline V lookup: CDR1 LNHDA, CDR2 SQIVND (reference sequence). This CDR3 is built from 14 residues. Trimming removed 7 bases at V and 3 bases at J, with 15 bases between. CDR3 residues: CASTGWDGKETQYF. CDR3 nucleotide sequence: TGTGCCAGTACAGGTTGGGACGGCAAAGAGACCCAGTACTTC.

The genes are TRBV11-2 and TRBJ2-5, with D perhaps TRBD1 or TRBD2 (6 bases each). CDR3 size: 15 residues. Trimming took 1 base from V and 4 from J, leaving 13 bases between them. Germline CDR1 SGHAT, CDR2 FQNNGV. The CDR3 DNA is TGTGCCAGCAGCTTAGTTTGGGGGGCGGGAGAGACCCAGTACTTC. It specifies CASSLVWGAGETQYF.

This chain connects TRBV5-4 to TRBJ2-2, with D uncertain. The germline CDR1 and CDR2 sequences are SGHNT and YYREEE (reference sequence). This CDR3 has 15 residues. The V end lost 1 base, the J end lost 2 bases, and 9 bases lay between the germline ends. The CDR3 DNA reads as TGTGCCAGCAGCTTGTACAGCTCCAACACCGGGGAGCTGTTTTTT. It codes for CASSLYSSNTGELFF.

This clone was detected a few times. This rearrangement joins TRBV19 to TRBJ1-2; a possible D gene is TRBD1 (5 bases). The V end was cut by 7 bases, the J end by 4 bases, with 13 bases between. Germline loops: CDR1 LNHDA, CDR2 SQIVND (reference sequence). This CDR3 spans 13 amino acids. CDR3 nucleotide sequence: TGTGCCAGTAATGAAGGGGTGATCTATGGCTACACCTTC. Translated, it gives CASNEGVIYGYTF.

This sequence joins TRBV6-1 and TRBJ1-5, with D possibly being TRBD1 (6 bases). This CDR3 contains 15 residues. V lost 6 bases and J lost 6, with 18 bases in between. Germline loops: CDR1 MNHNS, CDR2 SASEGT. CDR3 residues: CASSDYRELGQPQHF. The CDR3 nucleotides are TGTGCCAGCAGCGACTACAGGGAGTTGGGTCAGCCCCAGCATTTT.

CDR3 DNA sequence: TGTGCCAGCAGTCCCCAGGCTAGCGGCAACAATGAGCAGTTCTTC. Its protein is CASSPQASGNNEQFF. This sequence joins TRBV2 and TRBJ2-1, with 7 nucleotides matching TRBD2. CDR1 is SNHLY and CDR2 is FYNNEI in the germline V gene. The CDR3 loop spans 15 amino acids. V was pared by 5 bases and J by 5 bases, with 9 bases of the junction left unmatched.

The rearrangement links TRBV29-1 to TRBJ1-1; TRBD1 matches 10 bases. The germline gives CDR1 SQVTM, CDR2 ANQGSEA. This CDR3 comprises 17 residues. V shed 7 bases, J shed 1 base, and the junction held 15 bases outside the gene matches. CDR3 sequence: CSAGGPGQGLSNTEAFF. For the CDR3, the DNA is TGCAGCGCGGGGGGACCGGGACAGGGGTTATCGAACACTGAAGCTTTCTTT.

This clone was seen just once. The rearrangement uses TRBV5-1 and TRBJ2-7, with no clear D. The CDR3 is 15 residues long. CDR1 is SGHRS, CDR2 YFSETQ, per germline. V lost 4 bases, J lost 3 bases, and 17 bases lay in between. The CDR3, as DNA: TGCGCCAGCAGCACGATGGTGGGCAGCATCTACGAGCAGTACTTC. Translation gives CASSTMVGSIYEQYF.

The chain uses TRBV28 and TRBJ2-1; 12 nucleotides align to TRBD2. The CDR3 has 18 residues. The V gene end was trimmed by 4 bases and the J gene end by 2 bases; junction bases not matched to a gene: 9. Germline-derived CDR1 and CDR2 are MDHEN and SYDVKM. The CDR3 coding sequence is TGTGCCAGCAGTTCGAACAAAGGACTAGCGGGACCCTACAATGAGCAGTTCTTC. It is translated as CASSSNKGLAGPYNEQFF.

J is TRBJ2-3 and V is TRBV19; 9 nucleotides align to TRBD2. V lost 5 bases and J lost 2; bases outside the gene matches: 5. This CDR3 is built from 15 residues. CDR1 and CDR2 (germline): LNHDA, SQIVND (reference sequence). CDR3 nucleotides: TGTGCCAGTAGTGAGACTAGCGGCATCACAGATACGCAGTATTTT. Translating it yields CASSETSGITDTQYF.

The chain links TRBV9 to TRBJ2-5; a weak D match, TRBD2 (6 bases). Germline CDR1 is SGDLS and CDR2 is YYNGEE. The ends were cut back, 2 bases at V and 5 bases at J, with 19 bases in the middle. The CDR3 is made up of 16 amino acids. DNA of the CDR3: TGTGCCAGCAGCGTCCCTCTGGGAGGAGCACGGGAGACCCAGTACTTC. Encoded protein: CASSVPLGGARETQYF.

The CDR3 nucleotides are TGCAGCGTTGACGGCGAGAATGGCTACACCTTC. It is translated as CSVDGENGYTF. The gene calls are TRBV29-1 and TRBJ1-2; D remains ambiguous. This CDR3 contains 11 residues. V gave up 3 bases and J gave up 6 bases, with 8 bases separating them. Germline V CDR1 and CDR2: SQVTM, ANQGSEA.

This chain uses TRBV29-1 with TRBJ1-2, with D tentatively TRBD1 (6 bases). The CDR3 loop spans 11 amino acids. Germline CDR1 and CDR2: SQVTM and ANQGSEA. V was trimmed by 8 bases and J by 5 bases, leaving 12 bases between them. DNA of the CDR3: TGCAGCTTCGGACAGTCTTATGGCTACACCTTC. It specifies CSFGQSYGYTF.

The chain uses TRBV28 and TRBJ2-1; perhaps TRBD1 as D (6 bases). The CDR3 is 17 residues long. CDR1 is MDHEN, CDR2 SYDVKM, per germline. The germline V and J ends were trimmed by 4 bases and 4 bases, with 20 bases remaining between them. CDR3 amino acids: CASSYFRGSRQYNEQFF. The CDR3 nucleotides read TGTGCCAGCAGTTATTTTAGGGGGTCAAGGCAGTACAATGAGCAGTTCTTC.

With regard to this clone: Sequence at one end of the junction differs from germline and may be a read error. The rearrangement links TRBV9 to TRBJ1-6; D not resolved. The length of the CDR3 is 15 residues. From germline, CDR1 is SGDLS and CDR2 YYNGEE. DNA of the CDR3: TGTGCCAGCAGCGTAGGTAAAGCCTACAATTCACCCCTCCACTTT. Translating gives CASSVGKAYNSPLHF.

CDR3 sequence: CASRQRETQYF. The CDR3 DNA is TGTGCCAGCAGACAGCGGGAGACCCAGTACTTC. The J gene is TRBJ2-5, the V gene TRBV2; tentative D call: TRBD2 (5 bases). V was pared by 6 bases and J by 5 bases, with 7 bases between. Germline-derived CDR1 and CDR2 are SNHLY and FYNNEI. The CDR3 sequence is 11 residues long.

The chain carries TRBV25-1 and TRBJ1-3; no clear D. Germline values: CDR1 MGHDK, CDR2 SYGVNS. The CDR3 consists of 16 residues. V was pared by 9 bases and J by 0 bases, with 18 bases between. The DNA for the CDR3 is TGTGCCAGTCGACGAGAGGGTGTAAGCTCTGGAAACACCATATATTTT. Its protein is CASRREGVSSGNTIYF. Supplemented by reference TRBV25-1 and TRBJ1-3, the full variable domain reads EADIYQTPRYLVIGTGKKITLECSQTMGHDKMYWYQQDPGMELHLIHYSYGVNSTEKGDLSSESTVSRIRTEHFPLTLESARPSHTSQYLCASRREGVSSGNTIYFGEGSWLTVV.

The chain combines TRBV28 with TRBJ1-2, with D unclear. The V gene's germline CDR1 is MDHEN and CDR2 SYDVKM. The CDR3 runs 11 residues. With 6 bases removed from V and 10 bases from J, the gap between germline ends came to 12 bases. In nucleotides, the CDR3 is TGTGCCAGCAGCCTCCGCCGGGCCTACACCTTC. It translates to CASSLRRAYTF.

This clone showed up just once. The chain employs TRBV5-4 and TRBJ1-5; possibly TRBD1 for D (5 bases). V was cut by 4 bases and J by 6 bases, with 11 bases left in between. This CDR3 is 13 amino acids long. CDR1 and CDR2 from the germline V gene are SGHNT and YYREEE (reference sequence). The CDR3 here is CASSPGGGQPQHF. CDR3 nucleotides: TGTGCCAGCAGCCCTGGGGGGGGTCAGCCCCAGCATTTT.

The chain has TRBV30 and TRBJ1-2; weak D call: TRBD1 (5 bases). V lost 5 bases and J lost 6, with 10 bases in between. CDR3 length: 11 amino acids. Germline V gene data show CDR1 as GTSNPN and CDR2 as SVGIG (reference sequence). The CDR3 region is CAWSGGNGYTF. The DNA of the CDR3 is TGTGCCTGGTCCGGGGGAAATGGCTACACCTTC. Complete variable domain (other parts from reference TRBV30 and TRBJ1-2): SQTIHQWPATLVQPVGSPLSLECTVEGTSNPNLYWYRQAAGRGLQLLFYSVGIGQISSEVPQNLSASRPQDRQFILSSKKLLLSDSGFYLCAWSGGNGYTFGSGTRLTVV.

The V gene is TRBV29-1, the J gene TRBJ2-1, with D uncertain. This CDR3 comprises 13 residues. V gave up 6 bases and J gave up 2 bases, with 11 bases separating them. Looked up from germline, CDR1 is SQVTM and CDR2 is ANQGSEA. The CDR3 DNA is TGCAGCGTCCTCCCCACAACCTACAATGAGCAGTTCTTC. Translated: CSVLPTTYNEQFF.

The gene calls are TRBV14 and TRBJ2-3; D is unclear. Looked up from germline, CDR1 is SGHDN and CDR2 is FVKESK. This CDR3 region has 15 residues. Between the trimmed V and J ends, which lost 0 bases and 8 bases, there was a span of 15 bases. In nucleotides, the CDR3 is TGTGCCAGCAGCCAAGAATCAAGGGTTGGGGTTACGCAGTATTTT. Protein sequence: CASSQESRVGVTQYF. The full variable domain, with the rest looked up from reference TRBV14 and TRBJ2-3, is EAGVTQFPSHSVIEKGQTVTLRCDPISGHDNLYWYRRVMGKEIKFLLHFVKESKQDESGMPNNRFLAERTGGTYSTLKVQPAELEDSGVYFCASSQESRVGVTQYFGPGTRLTVL.

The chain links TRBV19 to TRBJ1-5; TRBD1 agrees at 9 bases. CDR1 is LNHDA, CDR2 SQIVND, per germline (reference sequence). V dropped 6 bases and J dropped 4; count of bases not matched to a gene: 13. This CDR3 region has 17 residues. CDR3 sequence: CASRKDRGMDRNQPQHF. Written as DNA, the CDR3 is TGTGCCAGTAGGAAAGACAGGGGGATGGATAGGAATCAGCCCCAGCATTTT.

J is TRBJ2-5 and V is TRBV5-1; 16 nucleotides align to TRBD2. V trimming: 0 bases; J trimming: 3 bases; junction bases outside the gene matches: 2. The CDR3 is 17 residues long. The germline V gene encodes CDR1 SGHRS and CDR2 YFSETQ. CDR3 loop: CASSLAGLAGGKETQYF. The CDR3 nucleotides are TGCGCCAGCAGCTTGGCGGGACTAGCGGGAGGGAAAGAGACCCAGTACTTC.

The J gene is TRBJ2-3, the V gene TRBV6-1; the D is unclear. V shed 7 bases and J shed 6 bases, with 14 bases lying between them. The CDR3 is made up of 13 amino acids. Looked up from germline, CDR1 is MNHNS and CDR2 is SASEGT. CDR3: CASTLGVYDTQYF. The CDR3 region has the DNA TGTGCCAGCACTTTAGGCGTGTACGATACGCAGTATTTT.

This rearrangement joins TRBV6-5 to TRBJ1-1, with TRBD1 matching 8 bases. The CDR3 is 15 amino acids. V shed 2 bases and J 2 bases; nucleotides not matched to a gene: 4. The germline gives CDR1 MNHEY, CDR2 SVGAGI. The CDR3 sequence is CASSYTTGGNTEAFF. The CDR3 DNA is TGTGCCAGCAGTTACACCACAGGGGGAAACACTGAAGCTTTCTTT.